Below, 6 T cell receptor beta chains from the same sample are listed, as sequenced in a study of blood T cell repertoires in COVID-19. Generated by immunoSEQ multiplex PCR, the TCRdb table keeps only in-frame clones and is missing some. There are 100,000 to 150,000 clones in the sample; approximately 89% occur only once, and under 13% lies in the top ten. The specimen was peripheral blood. Receptor source: a man aged 50 or older with acute or convalescent COVID-19.

The chain is built from TRBV20-1 and TRBJ2-7, with D hard to call. Germline CDR1 reads DFQATT; CDR2 reads SNEGSKA (reference sequence). The CDR3 runs to 11 residues. V gave up 4 bases and J gave up 3 bases, with 7 bases separating them. CDR3 bases: TGCAGTGCTACGAAGAGCTACGAGCAGTACTTC. As protein: CSATKSYEQYF.

V and J are TRBV28 and TRBJ1-2; D call uncertain. The CDR3 is 15 amino acids. V lost 4 bases and J lost 5, with 17 bases in between. Looked up from germline, CDR1 is MDHEN and CDR2 is SYDVKM. CDR3 coding DNA: TGTGCCAGCAGTTCCCCGGGGAGATCCTTGTATGGCTACACCTTC. Its translation is CASSSPGRSLYGYTF.

The chain recombines TRBV28 with TRBJ1-2; D not resolved. Trimming shortened V by 4 bases and J by 6 bases, and 18 bases separated the two germline ends. CDR1 MDHEN and CDR2 SYDVKM come from the germline V gene. CDR3 length equals 15 residues. CDR3 sequence (DNA): TGTGCCAGCAGTTCCCTGGGCCCCACGGTAAATGGCTACACCTTC. Amino acids: CASSSLGPTVNGYTF.

The chain employs TRBV2 and TRBJ1-6; TRBD1 matches at 7 bases. V gave up 3 bases and J gave up 6 bases; unmatched junction bases: 8. Germline values: CDR1 SNHLY, CDR2 FYNNEI. CDR3 length: 16 amino acids. For the CDR3, the DNA is TGTGCCAGCAGTGATGACAGGGTAGGGACTAATTCACCCCTCCACTTT. The encoded protein is CASSDDRVGTNSPLHF.

The gene calls are TRBV6-2 or TRBV6-3 and TRBJ2-1; possibly TRBD1 for D (6 bases). Looked up from germline, CDR1 is MNHEY and CDR2 is SVGEGT. V was pared by 3 bases and J by 2 bases, with 14 bases between. This CDR3 spans 16 amino acids. CDR3 coding DNA: TGTGCCAGCAGTTATAAACTCAGGGGACCCTACAATGAGCAGTTCTTC. Amino acids: CASSYKLRGPYNEQFF.

Worth noting for this clone: Other nucleotide sequences in the sample specify the same CDR3. The CDR3 is CASSQGGLAGVGTGELFF. CDR3 sequence (DNA): TGCGCCAGCAGCCAAGGGGGCCTAGCGGGAGTAGGCACCGGGGAGCTGTTTTTT. The chain couples TRBV4-1 to TRBJ2-2; 10 bases agree with TRBD2. CDR3 size: 18 residues. Germline values: CDR1 MGHRA, CDR2 YSYEKL. The ends lost 1 base at V and 4 bases at J; junction bases unmatched: 9.